This T cell receptor beta chain came from a study of beta chain features in type 1 diabetes. Study-level findings and limits: Across all four CD4+ subsets, people with type 1 diabetes showed modestly shorter TCRB CDR3s. Compared to healthy donors, patients appeared to have naive, central memory and Treg TCRB repertoires that were more alike.

Reverse transcription of all isolated RNA meant that expressed TCRB transcripts were sequenced. Clones were sequenced by immunoSEQ multiplex PCR, and TCRdb holds only the in-frame ones, with some missing. Of a few hundred thousand clones listed, 8.5% to 10% are singletons. Per donor, one heparinised blood draw averaged around 0.12 L. All sorted populations exceeded 98% purity. This clone has only a few counts. Its antigen remains unknown. CDR1 and CDR2 from the germline V gene are SGHRS and YFSETQ. Between the trimmed V and J ends, which lost 0 bases and 1 base, there was a span of 13 bases. This CDR3 has 16 amino acids.

The sequenced sample consisted of central memory CD4+ T cells from blood. The chain links TRBV5-1 to TRBJ2-5; D is undetermined. The origin of this receptor is a man aged 30-40 years with type 1 diabetes. CDR3: CASSLGDFGFQETQYF. Written as DNA, the CDR3 is TGCGCCAGCAGCTTGGGTGACTTTGGATTCCAAGAGACCCAGTACTTC.